This T cell receptor beta chain was recorded in a study of cytomegalovirus exposure and HLA in healthy donors. Amplification used 60 Vbeta primers and 13 Jbeta primers. Clones were read by immunoSEQ multiplex PCR, and TCRdb kept only the in-frame ones, dropping some. The sample has 120,000 to 150,000 clones, roughly 72% seen once. This TCR came from a man between 40 and 49 years old in good health and CMV-seronegative. The sequencing input was PBMCs.

The CDR3 protein is CASTGGGNEQYF. In nucleotides, the CDR3 is TGTGCCAGCACAGGGGGTGGAAACGAGCAGTACTTC. V gene TRBV25-1 combines with J gene TRBJ2-7; 7 bases line up with TRBD1. The CDR3 runs 12 residues. Germline CDR1 MGHDK, CDR2 SYGVNS. With 7 bases clipped from V and 5 bases from J, the junction kept 5 bases outside the gene matches.